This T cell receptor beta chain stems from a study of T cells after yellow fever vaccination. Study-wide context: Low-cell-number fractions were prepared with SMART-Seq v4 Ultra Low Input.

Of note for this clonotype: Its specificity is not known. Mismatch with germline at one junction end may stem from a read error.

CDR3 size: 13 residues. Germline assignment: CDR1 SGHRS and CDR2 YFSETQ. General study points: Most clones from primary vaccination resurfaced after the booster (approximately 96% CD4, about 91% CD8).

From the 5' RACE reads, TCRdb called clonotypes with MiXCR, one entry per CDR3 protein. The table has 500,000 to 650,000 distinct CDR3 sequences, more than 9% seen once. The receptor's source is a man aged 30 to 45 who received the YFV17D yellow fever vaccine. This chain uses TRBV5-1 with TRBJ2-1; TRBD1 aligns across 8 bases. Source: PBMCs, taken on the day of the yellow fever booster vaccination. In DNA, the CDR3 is TGCGCCATCAGCTTGGGACAGGAACAGGGCCAGTTCTTC. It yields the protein CAISLGQEQGQFF.